The present entry profiles one T cell receptor beta chain with its context. These data are taken from a study of blood T cell repertoires in COVID-19. Across the whole study: Samples taken during acute and convalescent COVID-19 were collected in the United States, Italy and Spain. From T cells, B-cell-depleted T cells, or PBMCs came the material, which was cDNA or gDNA.

Germline V gives CDR1 SGHKS, CDR2 YYEKEE (reference sequence). The CDR3 sequence is 20 residues long. V was shortened by 5 bases and J by 0 bases, with 24 bases between the two germline ends. As handled by the study authors: The assay estimated nucleated cells by amplifying reference gene primers. Using immunoSEQ multiplex PCR, the repertoire was profiled, and TCRdb retains in-frame clones only, with some absent. The V and J calls and the clone size are those of that table, but D and trimming were determined from the DNA. This sample has some 150,000 clones, with approximately 81% found just once. The sequence was collected from a human donor in a cohort sampled during active COVID-19. This rearrangement joins TRBV5-5 to TRBJ2-6; possible D gene TRBD2, 5 bases. The sample was peripheral blood. The DNA for the CDR3 is TGTGCCAGCAGTTCTTCCGGGGTGGTCAACTGGAGCTCTGGGGCCAACGTCCTGACTTTC. This codes for CASSSSGVVNWSSGANVLTF.